Sequencing of this TCR beta chain was carried out in a study of T-cell reconstitution after alpha-beta-depleted transplantation in children. This clonotype occurred many times. Unique molecular identifiers were used in preparing the TCRbeta library. TCRdb reprocessed the PCR reads with MiXCR, giving one entry per CDR3 protein. Among 260,000 or so distinct CDR3 sequences listed, 12% were seen once. V lost 0 bases, J lost 8 bases, and 15 bases stayed unmatched. This CDR3 has 17 residues. CDR1 and CDR2 from the germline V gene are DFQATT and SNEGSKA (reference sequence). Source: PBMCs from the stem cell graft donor, taken from the stem cell graft. The chain links TRBV20-1 to TRBJ2-1, with TRBD2 matching over 8 bases. The receptor's source is a human donor who donated a stem cell graft to a child with acute lymphoblastic leukemia. CDR3 in DNA: TGCAGTGCTAGAGATCCCATGGCGGGGGGTCAACTATATGAGCAGTTCTTC. This translates into CSARDPMAGGQLYEQFF.